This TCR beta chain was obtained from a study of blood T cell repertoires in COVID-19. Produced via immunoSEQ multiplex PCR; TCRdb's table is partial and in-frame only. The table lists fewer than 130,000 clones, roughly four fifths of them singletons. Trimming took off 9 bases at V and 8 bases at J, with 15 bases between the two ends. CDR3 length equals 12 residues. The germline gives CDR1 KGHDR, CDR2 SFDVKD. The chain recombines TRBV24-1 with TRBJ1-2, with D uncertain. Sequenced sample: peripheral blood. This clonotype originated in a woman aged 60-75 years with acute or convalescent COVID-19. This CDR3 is CATYHPPRGYTF. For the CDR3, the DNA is TGTGCCACCTATCACCCCCCGCGGGGCTACACCTTC.